This T cell receptor beta chain was captured in a study of CD8+ T cells in alopecia areata. Findings of the study overall: Many expanded lesional clones stayed in scalp and blood while on tofacitinib.

The V segment lost 5 bases and the J segment 0 bases; nucleotides outside the gene matches: 6. The CDR3 length is 15 residues. Germline loops: CDR1 MGHRA, CDR2 YSYEKL. For this clone: Its target is unknown.

cDNA prepared by RNA extraction and subsequent reverse transcription served as the template for sequencing. Using immunoSEQ multiplex PCR, the repertoire was profiled, and TCRdb retains in-frame clones only, with some absent. The repertoire holds roughly 100,000 clones, 50% to 75% seen once, with around a sixth in the top ten. Documented treatment: oral pan-JAK inhibitor, 5-10 mg twice daily. The source was CD8+ T cells sorted from blood, collected at week 4, from a patient treated with tofacitinib. The V and J genes are TRBV4-1 and TRBJ1-2, with TRBD1 matching over 7 bases. This TCR came from a human donor with alopecia areata. CDR3 sequence reads: CASSAGTASNYGYTF. As DNA, the CDR3 is TGCGCCAGCAGCGCTGGGACAGCTTCTAACTATGGCTACACCTTC.